The 31 T cell receptor beta chains presented below share a single source sample, sequenced in a study of OX40 agonist ivuxolimab in advanced cancers. Sequenced by immunoSEQ multiplex PCR; TCRdb stores in-frame clones only, minus some. The sample holds around 70,000 clones, about 80% seen once. The specimen was CD4+ or CD8+ T cells sorted from blood, collected in a trial of the OX40 agonist ivuxolimab. These receptors were obtained from an adult with an advanced solid tumor such as melanoma, head and neck, liver or kidney cancer.

The CDR3 here is CATLPPGNAYEQYF. CDR3 in DNA: TGTGCCACCCTCCCCCCGGGGAACGCCTACGAGCAGTACTTC. This chain uses TRBV28 with TRBJ2-7, with a tentative D call TRBD2 (5 bases). CDR1 MDHEN and CDR2 SYDVKM come from the germline V gene. V was cut by 10 bases and J by 2 bases, with 18 bases left in between. This CDR3 has 14 residues.

J is TRBJ2-5 and V is TRBV10-3; TRBD2 matches at 8 bases. The CDR3 totals 15 residues. V shed 3 bases and J 2 bases; nucleotides not matched to a gene: 5. Germline V lookup: CDR1 ENHRY, CDR2 SYGVKD. CDR3 coding DNA: TGTGCCATCAGTGACTCGGGGGGGGAACAAGAGACCCAGTACTTC. Its translation: CAISDSGGEQETQYF.

V gene TRBV7-3 combines with J gene TRBJ2-1; D gene unclear. With 3 bases removed from V and 0 bases from J, the gap between germline ends came to 3 bases. In germline, CDR1 is SGHTA, CDR2 FQGTGA. The CDR3 contains 13 residues. CDR3 DNA: TGTGCCAGCAGCTTCAGCTCCTACAATGAGCAGTTCTTC. Residues: CASSFSSYNEQFF. Looking up the rest from reference TRBV7-3 and TRBJ2-1 gives the full variable domain: GAGVSQTPSNKVTEKGKYVELRCDPISGHTALYWYRQSLGQGPEFLIYFQGTGAADDSGLPNDRFFAVRPEGSVSTLKIQRTERGDSAVYLCASSFSSYNEQFFGPGTRLTVL.

The DNA for the CDR3 is TGTGCCAGCAGCCCCCCTCGGCATTACGAGCAGTACTTC. The encoded protein is CASSPPRHYEQYF. The chain links TRBV13 to TRBJ2-5; D is unresolved. TRBJ2-7 explains the end of the DNA better; the J call may be wrong. CDR3 length: 13 amino acids. Germline V CDR1 and CDR2: PRHDT, FYEKMQ (reference sequence).

J is TRBJ1-2 and V is TRBV29-1; D is perhaps TRBD1 (5 bases). CDR1 SQVTM and CDR2 ANQGSEA come from the germline V gene. The CDR3 has 16 amino acids. Trimming left V 4 bases short and J 1 base short, with 19 bases between. Written as DNA, the CDR3 is TGCAGCGTTGGCTCCCCGGGGGAGTTCCGTAACTATGGCTACACCTTC. This gives the protein CSVGSPGEFRNYGYTF. Full variable domain (outside the CDR3, taken from reference TRBV29-1 and TRBJ1-2): SAVISQKPSRDICQRGTSLTIQCQVDSQVTMMFWYRQQPGQSLTLIATANQGSEATYESGFVIDKFPISRPNLTFSTLTVSNMSPEDSSIYLCSVGSPGEFRNYGYTFGSGTRLTVV.

This clone showed up just once. The V call is TRBV5-6, the J call TRBJ2-7; 15 bases map to TRBD2. CDR1 is SGHDT and CDR2 is YYEEEE in the germline V gene. There are 17 residues in the CDR3. J was trimmed by 4 bases and V by 4 bases; bases with no gene match: 9. CDR3 in amino acids: CASSPGLAGGVEYEQYF. The CDR3 DNA reads TGTGCCAGCAGCCCAGGACTAGCGGGAGGGGTCGAGTACGAGCAGTACTTC.

The chain joins TRBV9 to TRBJ1-4; 11 positions match TRBD1. CDR1 and CDR2 (germline): SGDLS, YYNGEE. This CDR3 contains 15 residues. J lost 8 bases, V lost 2 bases, and 5 bases had no gene match. The CDR3 nucleotides are TGTGCCAGCAGCGTCGGACAGGGGGCGTGGGAAAAACTGTTTTTT. Translation gives CASSVGQGAWEKLFF.

The chain employs TRBV11-1 and TRBJ2-1, with 9 bases lining up with TRBD2. V trimming: 4 bases; J trimming: 7 bases; junction bases outside the gene matches: 5. Germline loops: CDR1 SGHAT, CDR2 FQDESV (reference sequence). This CDR3 contains 14 residues. CDR3 region: CASSYSGSGNEQFF. The DNA of the CDR3 is TGTGCCAGCAGCTATAGCGGGAGTGGAAATGAGCAGTTCTTC.

J is TRBJ1-3 and V is TRBV7-9; perhaps TRBD1 as D (5 bases). Between the trimmed V and J ends, which lost 2 bases and 8 bases, there was a span of 13 bases. Germline V gives CDR1 SEHNR, CDR2 FQNEAQ (reference sequence). The CDR3 runs to 14 residues. The CDR3 is CASSLPGWRDTIYF. The CDR3 bases are TGTGCCAGCAGCTTACCAGGGTGGCGGGACACCATATATTTT.

The genes are TRBV4-2 and TRBJ1-3, with TRBD1 identical over 7 bases. Germline V gene sequence: CDR1 LGHNA, CDR2 YNFKEQ. After removal of 1 base from V and 2 bases from J, the junction contained 2 bases not matched to a gene. The CDR3 consists of 15 residues. CDR3 sequence reads: CASSQVTGAGNTIYF. CDR3 nucleotide sequence: TGTGCCAGCAGCCAAGTCACAGGGGCTGGAAACACCATATATTTT.

This clone was counted only a few times. The chain couples TRBV28 to TRBJ1-5; D is ambiguous. V lost 3 bases and J lost 9, with 9 bases in between. The CDR3 runs 12 residues. Germline values: CDR1 MDHEN, CDR2 SYDVKM. The CDR3 region is CASSLKATPQHF. The CDR3 bases are TGTGCCAGCAGTTTGAAGGCTACGCCCCAGCATTTT. Full variable domain (rest looked up from reference TRBV28 and TRBJ1-5): DVKVTQSSRYLVKRTGEKVFLECVQDMDHENMFWYRQDPGLGLRLIYFSYDVKMKEKGDIPEGYSVSREKKERFSLILESASTNQTSMYLCASSLKATPQHFGDGTRLSIL.

The J gene is TRBJ2-7, the V gene TRBV7-2; D not certain. The germline V gene encodes CDR1 SGHTA and CDR2 FQGNSA. There are 13 residues in the CDR3. V lost 3 bases, J lost 1 base, and 7 bases lay in between. In DNA, the CDR3 is TGTGCCAGCAGCTTGACACTATCCTACGAGCAGTACTTC. Its protein is CASSLTLSYEQYF.

The chain couples TRBV25-1 to TRBJ1-2; no firm D call. The CDR3 consists of 13 residues. V was pared by 3 bases and J by 7 bases, with 12 bases between. Germline-derived CDR1 and CDR2 are MGHDK and SYGVNS. The CDR3 bases are TGTGCCAGCAGTGATTACGGCAGCCGTGGCTACACCTTC. Translating it yields CASSDYGSRGYTF.

The table lists this clone with a count of one. The chain carries TRBV7-8 and TRBJ2-4, with 9 bases aligning to TRBD2. Germline CDR1 SGHVS, CDR2 FQNEAQ. The V segment lost 4 bases and the J segment 5 bases; nucleotides outside the gene matches: 15. The CDR3 length is 18 residues. Here the CDR3 reads CASSSPRRGGRGQNIQYF. Written as DNA, the CDR3 is TGTGCCAGCAGCTCCCCCCGTCGGGGCGGGAGGGGCCAAAACATTCAGTACTTC.

The chain combines TRBV4-2 with TRBJ2-3; TRBD2 aligns across 7 bases. V shed 5 bases, J shed 4 bases, and the junction held 9 bases outside the gene matches. Per the germline V gene, CDR1 is LGHNA and CDR2 is YNFKEQ. The length of the CDR3 is 15 residues. The DNA of the CDR3 is TGTGCCAGCAGCTCGCGACTAGCTAGCGCAGATACGCAGTATTTT. The encoded protein is CASSSRLASADTQYF.

V and J are TRBV2 and TRBJ2-7; 10 positions agree with TRBD1. Germline CDR1 is SNHLY and CDR2 is FYNNEI. Trimming removed 6 bases from V and 6 bases from J; junction bases left unmatched: 2. The CDR3 has 12 amino acids. CDR3 region: CASRDRGSEQYF. Written as DNA, the CDR3 is TGTGCCAGCAGGGACAGGGGGAGCGAGCAGTACTTC.

This clone was seen a few times. The V and J genes are TRBV19 and TRBJ1-2; the match to TRBD1 covers 7 bases. Germline loops: CDR1 LNHDA, CDR2 SQIVND (reference sequence). The CDR3 contains 16 residues. Trimming at V came to 5 bases and at J to 3 bases, leaving 12 bases not matched to a gene. CDR3 amino acids: CASSPTRGQKHYGYTF. CDR3 nucleotides: TGTGCCAGTAGTCCAACCCGGGGACAGAAACACTATGGCTACACCTTC.

J is TRBJ1-2 and V is TRBV9; 7 bases match TRBD1. Germline V CDR1 and CDR2: SGDLS, YYNGEE. With V trimmed by 3 bases and J by 0 bases, 11 bases remained unmatched. This CDR3 is 17 amino acids long. The CDR3 nucleotides are TGTGCCAGCAGCGGTTCCGGGACAGCTTGGTCTAACTATGGCTACACCTTC. Translation: CASSGSGTAWSNYGYTF. Based on the CDR3 plus reference TRBV9 and TRBJ1-2, the full variable domain is DSGVTQTPKHLITATGQRVTLRCSPRSGDLSVYWYQQSLDQGLQFLIQYYNGEERAKGNILERFSAQQFPDLHSELNLSSLELGDSALYFCASSGSGTAWSNYGYTFGSGTRLTVV.

The rearrangement links TRBV7-9 to TRBJ2-7; D is uncertain. There are 16 residues in the CDR3. V was cut by 1 base and J by 2 bases, with 15 bases left in between. Germline CDR1 is SEHNR and CDR2 is FQNEAQ (reference sequence). CDR3 sequence: CASSLGLASSTYEQYF. CDR3 DNA sequence: TGTGCCAGCAGCTTAGGGCTGGCCAGCTCGACCTACGAGCAGTACTTC.

The chain is built from TRBV5-1 and TRBJ2-1, with TRBD2 identical over 8 bases. Trimming took 6 bases from V and 0 from J; bases not matched to a gene: 11. Per the germline V gene, CDR1 is SGHRS and CDR2 is YFSETQ. This CDR3 region has 17 residues. The CDR3: CASTRNGRGPSYNEQFF. CDR3 DNA: TGCGCCAGCACCCGTAACGGGAGGGGACCCTCCTACAATGAGCAGTTCTTC.

CDR3 in DNA: TGTGCCAGCAGCTTAACGAGGGCCTCGGATGAGCAGTTCTTC. It specifies CASSLTRASDEQFF. The chain employs TRBV7-8 and TRBJ2-1; D is possibly TRBD2 (5 bases). The CDR3 sequence is 14 residues long. The germline V and J ends were trimmed by 2 bases and 8 bases, with 13 bases remaining between them. Germline assignment: CDR1 SGHVS and CDR2 FQNEAQ. The full variable domain, in which reference TRBV7-8 and TRBJ2-1 provide the parts outside the CDR3, is GAGVSQSPRYKVAKRGQDVALRCDPISGHVSLFWYQQALGQGPEFLTYFQNEAQLDKSGLPSDRFFAERPEGSVSTLKIQRTQQEDSAVYLCASSLTRASDEQFFGPGTRLTVL.

This clone was counted a single time. The rearrangement links TRBV18 to TRBJ2-7; the match to TRBD2 covers 8 bases. There are 14 residues in the CDR3. Trimming cost V 4 bases and J 5 bases; bases outside gene matches: 7. CDR1 KGHSH and CDR2 LQKENI come from the germline V gene. The CDR3 DNA reads TGTGCCAGCTCACGGGGACTAGTGTCCCACGAGCAGTACTTC. This translates into CASSRGLVSHEQYF.

This chain links TRBV5-6 with TRBJ1-5, with D possibly matching TRBD1 (5 bases). Germline V gene data show CDR1 as SGHDT and CDR2 as YYEEEE. This CDR3 contains 16 residues. The V end was cut by 1 base, the J end by 0 bases, with 11 bases between. CDR3 bases: TGTGCCAGCAGCTTGCGGACATTCTCTAGCAATCAGCCCCAGCATTTT. Amino acid sequence: CASSLRTFSSNQPQHF.

The chain recombines TRBV5-1 with TRBJ2-1; tentative D call: TRBD2 (5 bases). Germline V gives CDR1 SGHRS, CDR2 YFSETQ. V lost 1 base and J 3 bases, leaving 11 bases between the germline ends. The CDR3 loop spans 15 amino acids. CDR3 nucleotides: TGCGCCAGCAGCTTGCGGGGTAAATTCTACAATGAGCAGTTCTTC. Protein sequence: CASSLRGKFYNEQFF.

The chain links TRBV30 to TRBJ2-5; TRBD2 matches at 9 bases. The J call may be mistaken, given a closer DNA end match to TRBJ2-7. The CDR3 spans 14 residues. Per germline, CDR1 GTSNPN and CDR2 SVGIG (reference sequence). The CDR3 protein is CAWSKAGGPYEQYF. The CDR3 DNA follows: TGTGCCTGGAGTAAGGCGGGAGGGCCCTACGAGCAGTACTTC.

This sequence joins TRBV7-8 and TRBJ1-2, with TRBD1 matching 7 bases. The CDR3 covers 14 residues. CDR1 is SGHVS, CDR2 FQNEAQ, per germline. V gave up 5 bases and J gave up 3 bases; unmatched junction bases: 6. CDR3 DNA sequence: TGTGCCAGCAGCCTTACCGGGACAGACTATGGCTACACCTTC. Translated: CASSLTGTDYGYTF. The full variable domain, rest sourced from reference TRBV7-8 and TRBJ1-2, is GAGVSQSPRYKVAKRGQDVALRCDPISGHVSLFWYQQALGQGPEFLTYFQNEAQLDKSGLPSDRFFAERPEGSVSTLKIQRTQQEDSAVYLCASSLTGTDYGYTFGSGTRLTVV.

This chain joins TRBV15 and TRBJ1-1, with 9 bases lining up with TRBD1. V was pared by 1 base and J by 10 bases, with 7 bases of the junction left unmatched. The germline CDR1 and CDR2 sequences are LNHNV and YYDKDF (reference sequence). The CDR3 extends over 14 amino acids. CDR3 in DNA: TGTGCCACCAGCAGAGCCGGGACAGGGTTCGGAGCTTTCTTT. Translation: CATSRAGTGFGAFF.

The genes are TRBV7-2 and TRBJ2-1, with no clear D. Germline assignment: CDR1 SGHTA and CDR2 FQGNSA. V was shortened by 0 bases and J by 15 bases, with 15 bases between the two germline ends. This CDR3 comprises 13 residues. DNA of the CDR3: TGTGCCAGCAGCTTAGCGCTCGTGGCAGAGAGGTTCTTC. Its protein product is CASSLALVAERFF.

A single count supports this clone. This sequence joins TRBV18 and TRBJ1-4; D not certain. CDR1 and CDR2 from the germline V gene are KGHSH and LQKENI. The germline V and J ends were trimmed by 2 bases and 6 bases, with 7 bases remaining between them. The CDR3 runs 13 residues. The CDR3 reads CASSPGQDEKLFF. Written as DNA, the CDR3 is TGTGCCAGCTCACCAGGGCAGGATGAAAAACTGTTTTTT.

In its sample, this clone was seen a few times. V is TRBV19 and J is TRBJ2-7; D might be TRBD1 or TRBD2, each matching 5 bases. The CDR3 runs 13 residues. CDR1 and CDR2 (germline): LNHDA, SQIVND (reference sequence). V was clipped by 4 bases and J by 0 bases, with 7 bases between them. The CDR3 sequence is CASSKGTSYEQYF. The CDR3 region has the DNA TGTGCCAGTAGTAAAGGGACCTCCTACGAGCAGTACTTC.

V is TRBV6-5 and J is TRBJ1-2; D uncertain. This CDR3 region has 11 residues. Trimming cost V 6 bases and J 5 bases, with 7 bases left between them. Germline CDR1 and CDR2: MNHEY and SVGAGI. The CDR3 DNA reads TGTGCCAGCAGCCCAATATATGGCTACACCTTC. Amino acid sequence: CASSPIYGYTF.